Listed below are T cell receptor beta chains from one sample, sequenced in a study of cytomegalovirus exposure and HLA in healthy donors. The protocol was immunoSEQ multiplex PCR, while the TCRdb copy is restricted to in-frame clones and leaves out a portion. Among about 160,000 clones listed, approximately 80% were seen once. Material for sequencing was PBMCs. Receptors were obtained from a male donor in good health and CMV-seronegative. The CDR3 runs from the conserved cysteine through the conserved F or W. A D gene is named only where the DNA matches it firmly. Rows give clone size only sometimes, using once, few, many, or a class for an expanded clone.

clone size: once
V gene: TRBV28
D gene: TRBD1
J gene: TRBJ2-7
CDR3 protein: CASTPRTGVSYEQYF
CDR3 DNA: TGTGCCAGCACCCCAAGGACAGGGGTGTCCTACGAGCAGTACTTC

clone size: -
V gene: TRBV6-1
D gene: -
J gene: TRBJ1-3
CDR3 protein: CASSRGLNSGNTIYF
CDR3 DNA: TGTGCCAGCAGTAGGGGACTCAACTCTGGAAACACCATATATTTT

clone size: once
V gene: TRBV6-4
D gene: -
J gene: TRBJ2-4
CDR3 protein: CASSEKPGLAAKNIQYF
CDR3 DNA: TGTGCCAGCAGTGAGAAGCCCGGTTTAGCAGCCAAAAACATTCAGTACTTC

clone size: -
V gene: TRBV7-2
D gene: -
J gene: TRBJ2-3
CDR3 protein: CASGLARSTDTQYF
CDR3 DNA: TGTGCCAGCGGGCTAGCGAGGAGCACAGATACGCAGTATTTT

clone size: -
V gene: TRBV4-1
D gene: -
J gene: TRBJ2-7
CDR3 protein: CASSQDIRQRRHEQYF
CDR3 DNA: TGCGCCAGCAGCCAAGATATTCGGCAACGGAGGCACGAGCAGTACTTC

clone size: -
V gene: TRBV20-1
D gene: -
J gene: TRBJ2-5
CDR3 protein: CSFTGTETQYF
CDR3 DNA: TGCAGTTTCACAGGGACGGAGACCCAGTACTTC

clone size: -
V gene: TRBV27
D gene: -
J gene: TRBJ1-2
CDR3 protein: CASSPGGDFRGGYGYTF
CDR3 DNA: TGTGCCAGCAGTCCGGGGGGAGATTTTAGGGGCGGCTATGGCTACACCTTC

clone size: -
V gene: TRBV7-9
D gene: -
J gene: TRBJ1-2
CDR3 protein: CASRTQGGYTF
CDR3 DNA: TGTGCCAGCAGAACGCAGGGGGGCTACACCTTC

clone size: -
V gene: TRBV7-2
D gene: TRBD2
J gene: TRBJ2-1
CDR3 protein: CASSPTSGKGNEQFF
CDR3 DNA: TGTGCCAGCAGCCCCACTAGCGGGAAGGGGAATGAGCAGTTCTTC

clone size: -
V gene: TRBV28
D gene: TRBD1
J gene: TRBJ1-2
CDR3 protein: CASRLRQGASGYTF
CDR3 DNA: TGTGCCAGCAGGCTCCGCCAGGGGGCCAGTGGCTACACCTTC

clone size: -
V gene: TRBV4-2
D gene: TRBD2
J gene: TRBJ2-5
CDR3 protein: CASSQVRGGREAETQYF
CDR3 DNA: TGTGCCAGCAGCCAAGTCCGTGGCGGGAGGGAGGCGGAGACCCAGTACTTC

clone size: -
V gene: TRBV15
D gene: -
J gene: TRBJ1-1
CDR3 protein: CATSRDNGGTEAFF
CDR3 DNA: TGTGCCACCAGCAGAGATAACGGGGGAACTGAAGCTTTCTTT

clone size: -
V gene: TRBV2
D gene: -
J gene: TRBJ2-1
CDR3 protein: CASSDAGLPLNEQFF
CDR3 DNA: TGTGCCAGCAGTGACGCTGGACTACCCCTTAATGAGCAGTTCTTC

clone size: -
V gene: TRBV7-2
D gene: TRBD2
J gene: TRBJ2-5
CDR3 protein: CASSRSVGGGAETQYF
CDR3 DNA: TGTGCCAGCAGCCGAAGTGTGGGCGGGGGGGCAGAGACCCAGTACTTC

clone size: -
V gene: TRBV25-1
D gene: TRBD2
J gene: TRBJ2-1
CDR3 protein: CASRGGLAVDNEQFF
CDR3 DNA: TGTGCCAGCAGGGGGGGACTAGCGGTCGACAATGAGCAGTTCTTC

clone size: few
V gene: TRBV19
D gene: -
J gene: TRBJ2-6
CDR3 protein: CASRSLRRDGANVLTF
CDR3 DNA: TGTGCCAGTAGAAGCCTCAGGAGGGATGGGGCCAACGTCCTGACTTTC

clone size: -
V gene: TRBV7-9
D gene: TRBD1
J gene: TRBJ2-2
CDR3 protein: CASSLGQGVTGELFF
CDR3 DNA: TGTGCCAGCAGCTTGGGACAGGGAGTCACCGGGGAGCTGTTTTTT

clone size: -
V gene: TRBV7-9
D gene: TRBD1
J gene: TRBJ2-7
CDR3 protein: CASSLLGDRGYEQYF
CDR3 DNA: TGTGCCAGCAGCTTACTCGGGGACAGGGGCTACGAGCAGTACTTC

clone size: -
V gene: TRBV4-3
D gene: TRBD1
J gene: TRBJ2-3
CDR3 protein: CASSPRTGGTDTQYF
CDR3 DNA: TGCGCCAGCAGCCCAAGGACAGGGGGCACAGATACGCAGTATTTT

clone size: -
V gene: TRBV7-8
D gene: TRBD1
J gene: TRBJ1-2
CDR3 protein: CASSTRTGGGYTF
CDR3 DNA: TGTGCCAGCAGCACCCGGACAGGGGGCGGGTACACCTTC

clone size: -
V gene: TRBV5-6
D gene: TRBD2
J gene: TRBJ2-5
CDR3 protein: CASSPGLARGETQYF
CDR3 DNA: TGTGCCAGCAGCCCGGGACTAGCCAGAGGAGAGACCCAGTACTTC

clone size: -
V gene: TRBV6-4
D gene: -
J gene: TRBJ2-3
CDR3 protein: CASSQDWGTDTQYF
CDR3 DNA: TGTGCCAGCAGCCAAGACTGGGGCACAGATACGCAGTATTTT

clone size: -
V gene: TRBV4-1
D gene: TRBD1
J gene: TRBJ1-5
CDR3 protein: CASSAGTDYSNQPQHF
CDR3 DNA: TGCGCCAGCAGCGCTGGGACAGATTATAGCAATCAGCCCCAGCATTTT

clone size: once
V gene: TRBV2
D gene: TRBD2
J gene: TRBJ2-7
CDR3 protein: CASSSGTRTYEQYF
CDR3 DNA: TGTGCCAGCAGTTCCGGGACTAGAACGTACGAGCAGTACTTC